This T cell receptor (beta chain) came from a study of T cell clonality in common variable immunodeficiency. The sample holds many counts of this clone. Its antigen is not identified. The CDR3 end lies 3 residues beyond the end of the read and is filled in from the germline J gene. Study results and limitations: The cause of increased CVID clonality remains unclear without subpopulation sequencing. CVID subjects shared fewer TCRbeta clones than healthy controls did.

Most patients and controls had Caucasian heritage. The germline V gene has CDR1 DFQATT and CDR2 SNEGSKA (reference sequence). Trimming cost V 4 bases and J 7 bases; bases outside gene matches: 8. The CDR3 contains 14 residues. CVID and control samples used equivalent genomic DNA input. TCRdb keeps only in-frame clones here, not all; method: immunoSEQ multiplex PCR. The table lists approximately 81,000 clones, with no singletons. The sample was peripheral blood mononuclear cells. The V and J genes are TRBV20-1 and TRBJ2-1; TRBD2 matches 9 bases. This sequence was found in a person aged 18-70 years in good health. Here the CDR3 reads CSAMPAGGRNEQFF. The CDR3 bases that were read are TGCAGTGCTATGCCAGCGGGAGGACGGAATGAG.